What follows is one T cell receptor beta chain and its context. The repertoire was sequenced with immunoSEQ multiplex PCR; TCRdb's copy has only in-frame clones and lacks some. Of more than 150,000 clones detected, 78% appear once; the ten largest clones hold 2.8%. This record comes from a study of blood T cell repertoires in COVID-19. What was sequenced was peripheral blood. The origin of this receptor is a woman of 80 years or more with active or convalescent COVID-19.

The CDR3 DNA is TGTGCCAGCAGCTTTGGGACAGGGGGCCCGGGGGAGCAGTACTTC. This sequence encodes CASSFGTGGPGEQYF. V and J are TRBV5-4 and TRBJ2-7; 12 bases are shared with TRBD1. The CDR3 is made up of 15 amino acids. J lost 7 bases, V lost 2 bases, and 7 bases had no gene match. Germline V gives CDR1 SGHNT, CDR2 YYREEE (reference sequence).